The following is a TCR beta chain sequence with its context. This clonotype was seen a handful of times. Its antigen is not yet known. Nothing much larger sits one base from this clone, and base qualities are not available. Systemically healthy Caucasian individuals from Russia, around 39 in total and aged roughly 6 to 100 years, were included as donors. Each donor gave ten milliliters of peripheral blood, collected into EDTA-treated Vacutainer tubes. Ficoll-Paque density-gradient centrifugation was used to isolate PBMCs, with at least 6.5 million obtained per sample. Trizol reagent was used to extract total RNA from the PBMCs, yielding at least 6 micrograms per sample. Naive CD45RAhigh/CD27high T cell percentages were measured by flow cytometry on a PBMC aliquot from every donor. Receptor amplification or capture employed 5' RACE. The sample was run on an Illumina HiSeq 2500. A second PCR of about 7 to 12 cycles was performed with a sample-barcoded 5' primer and a J-beta primer mix. Each TCR beta cDNA molecule received a unique molecular identifier from a template-switch 5' adaptor carrying 12 random nucleotides. At least 2.5 million CDR3-containing paired-end reads were obtained from each sample. All of the RNA was converted into first-strand cDNA using the Mint cDNA synthesis kit, with a TRBC-specific oligonucleotide serving as the primer. Following uracil-DNA glycosylase treatment, a first 18-cycle PCR with universal primers M1SS and BC2_uni_R was performed on all cDNA. Concerning the study's data processing: For normalization, 1 million high-quality reads were randomly selected from each sample, with every read carrying a distinct molecular identifier. Instead of being binned into consensus sequences, reads that shared molecular identifiers were thrown out. MiTCR, with a Q25 quality threshold and the strictest error-elimination algorithm, was used for CDR3 identification, clonotype clustering and error correction. Lower-bound total TCR beta diversity was estimated with a nonparametric unseen species model using Euler transformation. The public sequencing data were trimmed at Q25 with fastp and processed into clonotypes with MiXCR by TCRdb, which kept only in-frame beta chains. Under each unique CDR3 protein, matching rows form one entry showing the most common genes and DNA. What appears here as the V and J calls and clone size reflects TCRdb's work, not the paper's. The sample table contains more than 650,000 distinct CDR3 sequences; only one count was recorded for around 24% of them. Together, the top ten hold under 3% of the sample.

The sample is drawn from a study of blood T cells in healthy people across ages (dated by TCRdb to 2013 to 2016). For the study in its entirety: In model experiments, template switching captured about one uniquely barcoded TCR beta cDNA molecule for every two T cells. To track age-related changes in TCR beta repertoire diversity, the study relied on deep sequencing normalized with unique cDNA molecular identifiers. The donors were split into four age groups: young (average 16 years), middle-aged (39), aged (more than 60) and long-lived (approximately 80). Two additional independent replicas of 1 million unique cDNA reads from the same blood draw were analyzed for two donors (one aged 18 to 29 and one aged 80 or older). Overall results and qualifications from the work: Since profiling was done on bulk unsorted PBMCs, naive and antigen-experienced compartments could not be conclusively compared. Compared with the aged group, the long-lived group had more naive CD4+ T cells, fewer expanded clones and increased TCR diversity, suggesting age selection. Observed TCR beta diversity per million T cells fell roughly linearly with age, and a significant reduction was already apparent by age around 40. Because the CMV infection status of the donors was unknown, age-related changes in expanded clonotypes may potentially have been confounded. Estimates of total diversity based on one million sequenced T cells were regarded as lower bounds and as underestimates. The percentage of naive T cells measured by flow cytometry correlated strongly with observed TCR beta diversity.

Compared with germline, V lacks 6 bases and J lacks 5 bases; bases without a gene match: 8. From cysteine to phenylalanine, the CDR3 is 14 amino acids long. The sequence is cut down to CDR3 DNA, 42 bases in frame from base 1. These data were also filed under a second study, of T cells of mothers and their children. The second study reports: Nine systemically healthy Caucasian individuals, comprising three mothers and their six children, were included as donors. cDNA synthesis consumed the entire amount of extracted RNA, loaded at around 1.5 ug RNA in each 15 ul reaction. In the second PCR, the M1S primer added sample barcodes and 2-4 random nucleotides. Each mother yielded over 8.5 million TCR beta CDR3 reads and each child roughly 3.1 million reads. Thymic selection shapes the output of TCR recombination in a similar way in related and unrelated pairs, and inherited differences have a minor effect. Normalized repertoire overlap in related mother-child pairs was always slightly higher than in unrelated mother-child pairs, but the difference was never significant. No persistent microchimeric T cell clones were detected, at a sensitivity of approximately 90 clones per million clonotypes. In the study, deep NGS was used to compare the TCR beta repertoires of mothers and children, and features distinguishing related mother-child pairs from unrelated individuals were sought. Mothers averaged roughly 36 +/- 4 years of age and children averaged around 10 +/- 4 years. After adapters were ligated using NEBNext reagents, the libraries underwent 100+100 nt paired-end sequencing on an Illumina HiSeq 2000. Mother and child libraries were prepared a month apart and sequenced in separate runs to prevent cross-contamination. For each donor, somewhere between roughly 450,000 and 2,000,000 distinct TCR beta clonotypes were identified. Naive TCR beta clonotypes were estimated from low-frequency clonotypes matched to each donor's FACS-determined naive share, without sorting.

Specimen: blood. The receptor chain draws on TRBV12-3 or TRBV12-4 and TRBJ2-7; TRBD1 matches 9 bases in the middle. This TCR derives from a boy between 10 and 17 years old in good health. The DNA sequence is as follows: TGTGCCAGCAGCCTTTGGACAGGGGAACACGAGCAGTACTTC. This sequence encodes CASSLWTGEHEQYF.